This TCR beta chain was recovered during a study of Graves' ophthalmopathy and Graves' hyperthyroidism. Study-level points and caveats: The authors also found most expanded thyroid clonotypes above 0.001 frequency in blood. The 13-signature model separated ophthalmopathy from stable hyperthyroidism at around 88% sensitivity and approximately 81% specificity.

This CDR3 spans 12 amino acids. PBMCs stemmed from roughly 9.4 ml of fresh peripheral blood. TCR beta CDR3 amplification used RNA transcripts. Second-round multiplex PCR followed a first-round RT-PCR using HTBI primers. TCRdb used MiXCR to reprocess the multiplex PCR reads, holding one entry per CDR3 protein. The sample lists more than 300,000 distinct CDR3 sequences; about 18% were seen once. As regards this clonotype: The target antigen is unknown. A much larger clone is a single base away; this may be a read error.

Sequenced material: peripheral blood. The rearrangement links TRBV12-3 or TRBV12-4 to TRBJ2-2; possibly TRBD2 for D (6 bases). The sequence was collected from an adult woman with stable Graves' hyperthyroidism. The DNA of the CDR3 is TGTTCCAGCAGGGACTTCACCGGGGAGCTGTTTTTT. Residues: CSSRDFTGELFF.